This T cell receptor beta chain was identified in a study of human T cells and chemical hapten exposure. Overall study results and limits: TCRs exceeding 1 in 1000 frequency stayed unchanged with DPC sensitization.

V was clipped by 5 bases and J by 5 bases; unmatched bases: 10. The germline V gene has CDR1 MGHDK and CDR2 SYGVNS. This CDR3 has 15 residues. This clonotype was seen a handful of times. Its antigen is not known. Sequencing started from total RNA isolated from unfractionated whole blood. The library put unique molecular identifiers onto individual cDNA molecules. From the 5' RACE reads, TCRdb called clonotypes with MiXCR, one entry per CDR3 protein. The data hold about 110,000 distinct CDR3 sequences, with around a fifth observed a single time. This sequence originates from a human donor in good health. This sequence joins TRBV25-1 and TRBJ2-5, with 8 bases that match TRBD1. The CDR3 coding sequence is TGTGCCAGCAGTCCCGGGACAGGCGCCGGGGAGACCCAGTACTTC. Translating it yields CASSPGTGAGETQYF.